The T cell receptor (beta chain) described here comes from a study of T cell changes during pregnancy in multiple sclerosis. The CDR3 consists of 15 residues. The V gene's germline CDR1 is KGHSH and CDR2 LQKENI. The V and J ends lost 0 bases and 6 bases, in that order; junction bases with no gene match: 2. Only in-frame clones appear in the TCRdb table, and some are missing; sequencing was by immunoSEQ multiplex PCR. The table lists over 65,000 clones, roughly 94% of them singletons, with about 0.5% in the top ten. The gene calls are TRBV18 and TRBJ2-3, with 11 positions matching TRBD1. The receptor's source is a female donor with multiple sclerosis, enrolled in a pregnancy study. This specimen was peripheral blood, taken in the third trimester of pregnancy. CDR3 nucleotides: TGTGCCAGCTCACCACCTAGGGACAGGGGGGATACGCAGTATTTT. Translated: CASSPPRDRGDTQYF.